Given below is one T cell receptor (beta chain) in context. Trimming removed 5 bases from V and 6 bases from J, with 16 bases in between. The CDR3 totals 14 residues. Germline CDR1 SGHTA, CDR2 FQGNSA. This specimen belongs to a study of T-cell reconstitution after alpha-beta-depleted transplantation in children. This sample's TCRbeta library carried unique molecular identifier barcodes. TCRdb reprocessed the PCR reads with MiXCR, giving one entry per CDR3 protein. Among approximately 240,000 distinct CDR3 sequences listed, about 9.6% were seen once. This chain links TRBV7-2 with TRBJ1-2; no reliable D call. This sample comprised PBMCs from the stem cell graft donor, obtained from the stem cell graft. This sequence originates from a human donor who donated a stem cell graft to a child with SCID. The CDR3 loop reads CASSLTRQKNGYTF. The CDR3 nucleotides read TGTGCCAGCAGCCTCACCCGGCAGAAAAATGGCTACACCTTC.